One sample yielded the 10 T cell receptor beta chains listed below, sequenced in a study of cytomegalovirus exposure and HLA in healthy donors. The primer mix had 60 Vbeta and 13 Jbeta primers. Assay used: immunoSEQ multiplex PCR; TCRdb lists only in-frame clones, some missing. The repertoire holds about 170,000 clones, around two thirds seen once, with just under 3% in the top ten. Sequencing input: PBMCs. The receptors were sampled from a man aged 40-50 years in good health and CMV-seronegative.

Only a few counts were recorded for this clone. The CDR3 spells CASSSDRLNLMNTEAFF. DNA for the CDR3: TGTGCCAGCAGTTCGGACAGACTAAACCTGATGAACACTGAAGCTTTCTTT. The chain is built from TRBV6-4 and TRBJ1-1, with D possibly matching TRBD1 (6 bases). Trimming pared 5 bases from V and 0 bases from J, leaving 19 bases between. This CDR3 has 17 residues. CDR1 and CDR2 from the germline V gene are MRHNA and SNTAGT.

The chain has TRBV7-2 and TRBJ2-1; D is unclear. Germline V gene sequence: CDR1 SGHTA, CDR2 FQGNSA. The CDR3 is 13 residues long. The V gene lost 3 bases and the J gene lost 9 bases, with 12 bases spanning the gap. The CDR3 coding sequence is TGTGCCAGCAGCTTGAGAGGAAAGATTGAGCAGTTCTTC. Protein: CASSLRGKIEQFF.

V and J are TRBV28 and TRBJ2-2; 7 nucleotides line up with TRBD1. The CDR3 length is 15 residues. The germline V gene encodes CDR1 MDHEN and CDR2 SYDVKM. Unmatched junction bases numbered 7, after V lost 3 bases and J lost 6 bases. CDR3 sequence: CASSLRGGASGELFF. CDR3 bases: TGTGCCAGCAGTTTGCGAGGGGGCGCTTCCGGGGAGCTGTTTTTT.

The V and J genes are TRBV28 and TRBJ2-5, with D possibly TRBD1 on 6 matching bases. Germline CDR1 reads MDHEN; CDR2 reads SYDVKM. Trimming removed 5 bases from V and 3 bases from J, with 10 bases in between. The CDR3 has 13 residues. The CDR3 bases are TGTGCCAGCAGTCCACAGGGAGAAGAGACCCAGTACTTC. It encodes CASSPQGEETQYF.

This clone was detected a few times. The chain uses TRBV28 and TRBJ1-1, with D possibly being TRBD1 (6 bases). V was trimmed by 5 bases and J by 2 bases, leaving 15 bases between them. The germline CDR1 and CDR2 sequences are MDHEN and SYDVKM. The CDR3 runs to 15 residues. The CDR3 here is CASSPTGSRNTEAFF. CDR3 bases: TGTGCCAGCAGTCCAACAGGGAGTCGTAACACTGAAGCTTTCTTT. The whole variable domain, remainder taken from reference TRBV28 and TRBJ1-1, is DVKVTQSSRYLVKRTGEKVFLECVQDMDHENMFWYRQDPGLGLRLIYFSYDVKMKEKGDIPEGYSVSREKKERFSLILESASTNQTSMYLCASSPTGSRNTEAFFGQGTRLTVV.

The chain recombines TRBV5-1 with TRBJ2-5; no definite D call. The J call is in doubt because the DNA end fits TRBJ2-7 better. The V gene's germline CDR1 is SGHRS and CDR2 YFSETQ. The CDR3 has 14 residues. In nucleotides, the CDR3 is TGCGCCAGCAGCTTAGAAGGAGCCACCTACGAGCAGTACTTC. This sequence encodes CASSLEGATYEQYF.

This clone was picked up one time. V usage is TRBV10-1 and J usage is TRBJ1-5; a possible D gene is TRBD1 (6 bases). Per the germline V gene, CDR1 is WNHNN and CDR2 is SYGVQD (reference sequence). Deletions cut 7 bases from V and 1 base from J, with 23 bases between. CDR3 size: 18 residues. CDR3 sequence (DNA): TGCGCCAGCATCCGGGGGGCGCGGTTTAGTTCAAGCAATCAGCCCCAGCATTTT. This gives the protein CASIRGARFSSSNQPQHF.

The CDR3 DNA is TGCGCCAGCAGCCCCAAGGGGGCGGACTATGGCTACACCTTC. Translated: CASSPKGADYGYTF. The V call is TRBV5-1, the J call TRBJ1-2; TRBD1 agrees at 7 bases. The germline gives CDR1 SGHRS, CDR2 YFSETQ. This CDR3 is 14 amino acids long. The V gene end was trimmed by 4 bases and the J gene end by 3 bases; junction bases not matched to a gene: 6.

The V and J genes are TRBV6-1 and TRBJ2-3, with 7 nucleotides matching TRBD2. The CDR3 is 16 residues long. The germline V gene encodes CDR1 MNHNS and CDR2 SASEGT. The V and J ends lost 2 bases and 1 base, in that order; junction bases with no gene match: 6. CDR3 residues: CASSESGGGGTDTQYF. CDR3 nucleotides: TGTGCCAGCAGTGAAAGTGGGGGAGGGGGCACAGATACGCAGTATTTT.

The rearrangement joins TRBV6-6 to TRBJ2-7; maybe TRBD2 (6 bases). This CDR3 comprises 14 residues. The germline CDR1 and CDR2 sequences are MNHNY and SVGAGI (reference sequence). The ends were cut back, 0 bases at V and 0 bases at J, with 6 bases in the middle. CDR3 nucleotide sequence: TGTGCCAGCAGTTACTCGGAGGGCTCCTACGAGCAGTACTTC. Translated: CASSYSEGSYEQYF.